The 17 T cell receptor beta chains given below trace back to one sample, sequenced in a study of blood T cell repertoires in COVID-19. Profiling relied on immunoSEQ multiplex PCR, and the TCRdb table lists in-frame clones only, not all of them. The data contain about 250,000 clones, about 86% of them singletons. The sample was peripheral blood. The receptors derive from a man older than 75 with acute or convalescent COVID-19.

This chain uses TRBV3-1 (or the pseudogene TRBV3-2) with TRBJ2-3; TRBD2 matches 12 bases. The CDR3 has 16 residues. Germline CDR1 LGHDT, CDR2 YNNKEL (reference sequence). J lost 8 bases, V lost 5 bases, and 11 bases had no gene match. The CDR3 here is CASSSRLAGAGRTQYF. DNA of the CDR3: TGTGCCAGCAGCTCTCGACTAGCGGGGGCCGGTCGTACGCAGTATTTT.

This CDR3 is CASRPGQANTEAFF. In DNA, the CDR3 is TGTGCCAGCAGGCCGGGACAGGCTAACACTGAAGCTTTCTTT. V usage is TRBV28 and J usage is TRBJ1-1; 8 nucleotides line up with TRBD1. Unmatched junction bases numbered 5, after V lost 6 bases and J lost 2 bases. The CDR3 runs to 14 residues. Per the germline V gene, CDR1 is MDHEN and CDR2 is SYDVKM.

CDR3 coding DNA: TGTGCCAGCAGCTTAACAGGGTACTACGAGCAGTACTTC. This codes for CASSLTGYYEQYF. V usage is TRBV5-6 and J usage is TRBJ2-7, with D tentatively TRBD1 (6 bases). Trimming pared 2 bases from V and 3 bases from J, leaving 9 bases between. Looked up from germline, CDR1 is SGHDT and CDR2 is YYEEEE. The CDR3 is made up of 13 amino acids.

The chain uses TRBV30 and TRBJ2-2, with TRBD1 matching over 7 bases. CDR1 GTSNPN and CDR2 SVGIG come from the germline V gene (reference sequence). With V trimmed by 0 bases and J by 6 bases, 4 bases remained unmatched. The CDR3 has 14 residues. The CDR3 spells CAWSVGQGAGELFF. CDR3 sequence (DNA): TGTGCCTGGAGTGTTGGGCAGGGGGCCGGGGAGCTGTTTTTT.

This clone was seen only once. This sequence joins TRBV2 and TRBJ1-6, with D possibly TRBD1 on 5 matching bases. The V end lost 7 bases, the J end lost 9 bases, and 16 bases lay between the germline ends. Germline loops: CDR1 SNHLY, CDR2 FYNNEI. This CDR3 has 14 residues. The CDR3 is CASKLGQGSSPLHF. CDR3 DNA: TGTGCCAGCAAATTAGGGCAGGGAAGTTCACCCCTCCACTTT.

V and J are TRBV3-1 (or the pseudogene TRBV3-2) and TRBJ2-1, with TRBD2 matching 9 bases. The junction had 6 bases not matched to a gene; V was cut back by 4 bases and J by 8 bases. Germline values: CDR1 LGHDT, CDR2 YNNKEL (reference sequence). This CDR3 is 14 amino acids long. The CDR3 sequence: CASSPVAGDDEQFF. In DNA, the CDR3 is TGTGCCAGCAGCCCTGTAGCGGGAGACGATGAGCAGTTCTTC.

This clone was observed once. An end of the junction does not agree with germline; a read error may underlie this. V is TRBV2 and J is TRBJ2-7, with a weak D call TRBD2 (6 bases). This CDR3 has 12 amino acids. Germline V CDR1 and CDR2: SNHLY, FYNNEI. Written as DNA, the CDR3 is TGTGCCAGCAGTGAATCAGGGCGGGGTAGAGATTTC. It is translated as CASSESGRGRDF. The full variable domain, rest sourced from reference TRBV2 and TRBJ2-7, is EPEVTQTPSHQVTQMGQEVILRCVPISNHLYFYWYRQILGQKVEFLVSFYNNEISEKSEIFDDQFSVERPDGSNFTLKIRSTKLEDSAMYFCASSESGRGRDFGPGTRLTVT.

The chain joins TRBV29-1 to TRBJ2-5, with 10 nucleotides matching TRBD2. CDR3 length: 17 amino acids. Losses at the gene ends were 0 bases for V and 2 bases for J; bases not matched to a gene: 9. Germline assignment: CDR1 SQVTM and CDR2 ANQGSEA. CDR3 nucleotide sequence: TGCAGCGTTGAAGATCGAGCGGGGGGGCTCAGGCAAGAGACCCAGTACTTC. It yields the protein CSVEDRAGGLRQETQYF.

The genes are TRBV7-3 and TRBJ2-2; 7 bases line up with TRBD1. V lost 6 bases to trimming and J lost 4 bases; unmatched junction nucleotides: 8. Germline V gene data show CDR1 as SGHTA and CDR2 as FQGTGA. The CDR3 contains 15 residues. CDR3 loop: CASSLQGIVTGELFF. The CDR3 DNA reads as TGTGCCAGCAGTTTACAGGGGATCGTCACCGGGGAGCTGTTTTTT.

The CDR3 region has the DNA TGTGCCAGTAGTATAAAAGGGCAGGGGGCGGGAGCGGGAGGCAATGAGCAGTTCTTC. It codes for CASSIKGQGAGAGGNEQFF. The chain has TRBV19 and TRBJ2-1, with a weak D call TRBD2 (9 bases). From germline, CDR1 is LNHDA and CDR2 SQIVND (reference sequence). This CDR3 region has 19 residues. V was trimmed by 2 bases and J by 6 bases, leaving 26 bases between them.

J is TRBJ1-4 and V is TRBV18; 7 bases map to TRBD1. V gave up 8 bases and J gave up 0 bases; unmatched junction bases: 6. The CDR3 is made up of 15 amino acids. Germline V gene sequence: CDR1 KGHSH, CDR2 LQKENI. DNA for the CDR3: TGTGCCAGCGCGCGACAGGGAGCAACTAATGAAAAACTGTTTTTT. It is translated as CASARQGATNEKLFF.

The J gene is TRBJ1-4, the V gene TRBV19, with 11 bases that match TRBD1. Germline CDR1 and CDR2: LNHDA and SQIVND (reference sequence). The V and J ends lost 3 bases and 7 bases, in that order; junction bases with no gene match: 4. The CDR3 extends over 15 amino acids. The CDR3 loop is CASSIIGTGGEKLFF. The CDR3 bases are TGTGCCAGTAGTATCATAGGGACAGGGGGTGAAAAACTGTTTTTT.

Only a few counts were recorded for this clone. The chain uses TRBV18 and TRBJ2-7; possibly TRBD1 for D (5 bases). Per the germline V gene, CDR1 is KGHSH and CDR2 is LQKENI. The ends were cut back, 2 bases at V and 0 bases at J, with 11 bases in the middle. The CDR3 spans 15 residues. As DNA, the CDR3 is TGTGCCAGCTCACCAGTACAGGTATCCTCCTACGAGCAGTACTTC. Its translation: CASSPVQVSSYEQYF.

The chain is built from TRBV5-1 and TRBJ2-1; TRBD1 aligns across 7 bases. CDR1 and CDR2 (germline): SGHRS, YFSETQ. The V and J ends lost 7 bases and 4 bases, in that order; junction bases with no gene match: 8. The CDR3 length is 14 residues. The CDR3 DNA reads TGCGCCAGCTGCCGGGACAGTGAGTACAATGAGCAGTTCTTC. Translating it yields CASCRDSEYNEQFF.

This chain links TRBV24-1 with TRBJ2-7; 7 nucleotides agree with TRBD1. The CDR3 length is 14 residues. The V gene's germline CDR1 is KGHDR and CDR2 SFDVKD. V shed 4 bases and J 12 bases; nucleotides not matched to a gene: 14. CDR3 sequence reads: CATSDPTPDRVRYF. In nucleotides, the CDR3 is TGTGCCACCAGTGACCCTACCCCAGACAGGGTGAGGTACTTC.

This clone was detected only a few times. V gene TRBV6-2 or TRBV6-3 combines with J gene TRBJ1-1; a weak D match, TRBD1 (6 bases). This CDR3 has 13 residues. Trimming removed 4 bases at V and 11 bases at J, with 17 bases between. Looked up from germline, CDR1 is MNHEY and CDR2 is SVGEGT. The DNA of the CDR3 is TGTGCCAGCAGTTCCCTACAGGGCCGCAGGGCTTTCTTT. Its protein product is CASSSLQGRRAFF.

This clone was counted once. The rearrangement joins TRBV5-4 to TRBJ2-5; 7 nucleotides agree with TRBD1. Germline loops: CDR1 SGHNT, CDR2 YYREEE (reference sequence). CDR3 size: 15 residues. J gave up 1 base and V 4 bases, and 7 bases lay outside the gene matches. CDR3 coding DNA: TGTGCCAGCAGCCCGAGGACAGGTCCCCAAGAGACCCAGTACTTC. Amino acid sequence: CASSPRTGPQETQYF. Supplemented by reference TRBV5-4 and TRBJ2-5, the full variable domain reads ETGVTQSPTHLIKTRGQQVTLRCSSQSGHNTVSWYQQALGQGPQFIFQYYREEENGRGNFPPRFSGLQFPNYSSELNVNALELDDSALYLCASSPRTGPQETQYFGPGTRLLVL.